This is a list of T cell receptor beta chains from one sample in a study of cytomegalovirus exposure and HLA in healthy donors. Clones were read by immunoSEQ multiplex PCR, and TCRdb kept only the in-frame ones, dropping some. The data hold around 200,000 clones, with 75% to 85% observed a single time. Material: PBMCs. The source of these receptors is a woman between 55 and 75 years old in good health and CMV-seropositive. The CDR3 runs from the conserved cysteine through the conserved F or W. Fields, in order: J gene, V gene, D gene, clone size, CDR3 protein, CDR3 DNA. A D gene is named only where the DNA matches it firmly. Clone size is shown for a subset of rows, as once, few, many or a class of expanded clone.

TRBJ1-6 TRBV4-2 TRBD1 . CASSPRPTGDSPLHF TGTGCCAGCAGCCCACGCCCGACAGGGGATTCACCCCTCCACTTT
TRBJ1-1 TRBV10-3 . . CATTGGSTEAFF TGTGCCACCACGGGGGGGTCCACTGAAGCTTTCTTT
TRBJ2-1 TRBV2 TRBD2 . CASSGDSGRRQFF TGTGCCAGCAGTGGTGATAGCGGGAGAAGGCAGTTCTTC
TRBJ1-4 TRBV5-8 TRBD1 . CASSPKQGRGEKLFF TGTGCCAGCAGCCCCAAACAGGGGCGGGGAGAAAAACTGTTTTTT
TRBJ1-5 TRBV6-6 TRBD1 few CASRRDRERSQPQHF TGTGCCAGCAGACGGGACAGGGAGAGGAGTCAGCCCCAGCATTTT
TRBJ2-7 TRBV5-1 . . CASNRDSHYEQYF TGCGCCAGCAACCGGGACTCGCACTACGAGCAGTACTTC
TRBJ1-1 TRBV2 . once CASSGRLNTEAFF TGTGCCAGCAGTGGCAGGCTGAACACTGAAGCTTTCTTT
TRBJ2-7 TRBV5-1 . . CASSGGSSNRDEQYF TGCGCCAGCAGCGGGGGTTCAAGCAACAGGGACGAGCAGTACTTC
TRBJ1-1 TRBV19 . few CASSPIPGQEAFF TGTGCCAGTAGCCCCATCCCAGGGCAGGAAGCTTTCTTT
TRBJ2-7 TRBV19 TRBD1 . CVVGRGGQVTYEQYF TGTGTAGTCGGTAGAGGGGGACAGGTAACCTACGAGCAGTACTTC
TRBJ1-3 TRBV7-3 . . CASSPHAPGSGNTIYF TGTGCCAGCAGCCCCCACGCCCCGGGATCTGGAAACACCATATATTTT
TRBJ2-7 TRBV6-4 . few CASSDSSIRQGMDYEQYF TGTGCCAGCAGTGACTCCAGTATTCGGCAGGGAATGGATTACGAGCAGTACTTC
TRBJ2-1 TRBV4-2 TRBD2 . CASSQASGERTYNEQFF TGTGCCAGCAGCCAGGCTAGCGGGGAGAGAACCTACAATGAGCAGTTCTTC
TRBJ1-1 TRBV6-5 . few CASSYGGGNTEAFF TGTGCCAGCAGTTACGGGGGCGGGAACACTGAAGCTTTCTTT
TRBJ1-3 TRBV29-1 . . CSVERAGNTIYF TGCAGCGTTGAGAGAGCTGGAAACACCATATATTTT
TRBJ2-5 TRBV5-1 . . CASSPNTGVRREQYF TGCGCCAGCAGCCCCAATACAGGGGTGCGGAGGGAGCAGTACTTC
TRBJ1-5 TRBV27 . . CASSFSGFNQPQHF TGTGCCAGCAGTTTTTCGGGGTTTAATCAGCCCCAGCATTTT
TRBJ2-3 TRBV6-5 . . CASSLSTWDTQYF TGTGCCAGCAGCCTCTCAACTTGGGATACGCAGTATTTT
TRBJ2-1 TRBV7-6 . once CASSLARKFNEQFF TGTGCCAGCAGCTTAGCGAGGAAGTTCAATGAGCAGTTCTTC
TRBJ2-2 TRBV11-3 . few CASSASANTGELFF TGTGCCAGCAGCGCCAGCGCGAACACCGGGGAGCTGTTTTTT
TRBJ2-1 TRBV7-2 TRBD2 . CASSPGGSGRPPPYNEQFF TGTGCCAGCAGCCCAGGGGGTAGCGGGAGGCCCCCCCCCTACAATGAGCAGTTCTTC
TRBJ2-3 TRBV5-6 . . CASSLVGSHTQYF TGTGCCAGCAGCTTGGTTGGTAGTCATACGCAGTATTTT
TRBJ1-5 TRBV28 . . CASSLASENQPQHF TGTGCCAGCAGTTTAGCCTCAGAAAATCAGCCCCAGCATTTT
TRBJ2-7 TRBV18 TRBD1 . CASSPIPGTGATYEQYF TGTGCCAGCTCACCTATTCCCGGGACAGGGGCTACCTACGAGCAGTACTTC